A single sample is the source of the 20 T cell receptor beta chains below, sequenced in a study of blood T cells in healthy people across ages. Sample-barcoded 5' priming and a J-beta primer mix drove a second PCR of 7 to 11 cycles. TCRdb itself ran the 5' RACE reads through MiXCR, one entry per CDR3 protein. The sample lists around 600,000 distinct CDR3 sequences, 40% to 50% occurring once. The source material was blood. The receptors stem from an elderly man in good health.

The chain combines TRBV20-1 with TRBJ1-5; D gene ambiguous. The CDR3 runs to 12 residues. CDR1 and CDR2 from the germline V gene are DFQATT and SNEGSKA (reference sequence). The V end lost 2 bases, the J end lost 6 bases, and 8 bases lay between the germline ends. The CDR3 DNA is TGCAGTGCTAGACCCGTAGGTCAGCCCCAGCATTTT. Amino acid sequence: CSARPVGQPQHF.

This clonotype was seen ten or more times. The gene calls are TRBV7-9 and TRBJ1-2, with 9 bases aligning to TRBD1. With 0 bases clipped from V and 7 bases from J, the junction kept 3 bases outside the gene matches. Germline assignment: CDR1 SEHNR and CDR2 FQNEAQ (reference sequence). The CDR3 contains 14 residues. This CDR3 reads CASSLAGQGLGYTF. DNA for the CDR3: TGTGCCAGCAGCTTAGCGGGACAGGGTCTTGGCTACACCTTC.

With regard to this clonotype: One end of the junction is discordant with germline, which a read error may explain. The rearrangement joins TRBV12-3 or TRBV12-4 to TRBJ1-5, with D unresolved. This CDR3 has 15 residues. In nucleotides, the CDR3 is TGTGCCGGCAGTCCAGCCGGACTTAGCAATCAGCCCCAGCATTTT. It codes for CAGSPAGLSNQPQHF.

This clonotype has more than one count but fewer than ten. CDR3 residues: CASSPSGEVYGYTF. The DNA of the CDR3 is TGTGCCAGCAGCCCCAGCGGGGAAGTCTATGGCTACACCTTC. The rearrangement uses TRBV6-2 or TRBV6-3 and TRBJ1-2; D is undetermined. The CDR3 is 14 residues long. CDR1 is MNHEY and CDR2 is SVGEGT in the germline V gene. The V end lost 6 bases, the J end lost 4 bases, and 15 bases lay between the germline ends.

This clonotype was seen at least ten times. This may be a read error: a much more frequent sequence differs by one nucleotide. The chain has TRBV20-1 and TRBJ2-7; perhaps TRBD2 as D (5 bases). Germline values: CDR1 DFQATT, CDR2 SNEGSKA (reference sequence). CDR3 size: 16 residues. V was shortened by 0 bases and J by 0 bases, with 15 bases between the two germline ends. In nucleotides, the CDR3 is TGCAGTGCTAGAGAGTATCGGCGAGCGGCCTCCTACGAGCAGTACTTC. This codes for CSAREYRRAASYEQYF.

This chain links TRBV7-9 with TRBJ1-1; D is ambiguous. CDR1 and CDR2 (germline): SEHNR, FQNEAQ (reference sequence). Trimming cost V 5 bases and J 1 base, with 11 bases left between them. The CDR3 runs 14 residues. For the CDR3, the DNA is TGTGCCAGCAGCCCCAAGGTGGGGAACACTGAAGCTTTCTTT. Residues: CASSPKVGNTEAFF.

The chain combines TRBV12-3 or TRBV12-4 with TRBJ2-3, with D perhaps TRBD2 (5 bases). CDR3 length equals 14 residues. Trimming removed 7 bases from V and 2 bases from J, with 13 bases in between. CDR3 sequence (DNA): TGTGCCAGCACCTCGGACTTACCCACAGATACGCAGTATTTT. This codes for CASTSDLPTDTQYF.

CDR3 bases: TGTGCCAGCAACCCCCAAGGCGAGACCCAGTACTTC. Encoded protein: CASNPQGETQYF. J is TRBJ2-5 and V is TRBV3-1; no firm D call. CDR1 and CDR2 from the germline V gene are LGHDT and YNNKEL (reference sequence). Deletions cut 7 bases from V and 5 bases from J, with 11 bases between. The CDR3 runs to 12 residues.

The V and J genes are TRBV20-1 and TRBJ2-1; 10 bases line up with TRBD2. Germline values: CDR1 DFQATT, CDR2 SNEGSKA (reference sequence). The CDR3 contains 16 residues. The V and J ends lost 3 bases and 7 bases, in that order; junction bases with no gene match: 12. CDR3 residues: CSARAPLAGRGNEQFF. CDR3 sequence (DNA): TGCAGTGCTAGGGCCCCACTAGCGGGACGTGGGAATGAGCAGTTCTTC.

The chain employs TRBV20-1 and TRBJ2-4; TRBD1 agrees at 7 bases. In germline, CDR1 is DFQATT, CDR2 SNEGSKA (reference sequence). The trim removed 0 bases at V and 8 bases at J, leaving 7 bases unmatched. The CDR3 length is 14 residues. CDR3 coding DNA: TGCAGTGCTAGAGATGCCAGGGGGTCGGACATTCAGTACTTC. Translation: CSARDARGSDIQYF.

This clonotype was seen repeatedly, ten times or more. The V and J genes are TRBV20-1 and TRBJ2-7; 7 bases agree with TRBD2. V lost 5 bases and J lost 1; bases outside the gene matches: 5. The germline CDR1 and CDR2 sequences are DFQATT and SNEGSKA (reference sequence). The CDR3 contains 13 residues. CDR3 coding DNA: TGCAGTGCTCCCCCTAGCGGTTCCTACGAGCAGTACTTC. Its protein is CSAPPSGSYEQYF.

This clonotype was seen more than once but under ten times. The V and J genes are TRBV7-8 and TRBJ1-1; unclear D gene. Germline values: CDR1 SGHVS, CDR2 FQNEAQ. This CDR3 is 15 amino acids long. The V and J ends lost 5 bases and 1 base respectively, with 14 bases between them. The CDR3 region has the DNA TGTGCCAGCAGCCATGGTCGTAATGAGAACACTGAAGCTTTCTTT. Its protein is CASSHGRNENTEAFF.

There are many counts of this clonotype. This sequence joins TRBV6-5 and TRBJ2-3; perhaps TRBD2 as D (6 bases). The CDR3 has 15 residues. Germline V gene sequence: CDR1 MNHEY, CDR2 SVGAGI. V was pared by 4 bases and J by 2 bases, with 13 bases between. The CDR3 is CASSFRGDPTDTQYF. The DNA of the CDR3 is TGTGCCAGCAGTTTCCGCGGGGACCCCACAGATACGCAGTATTTT.

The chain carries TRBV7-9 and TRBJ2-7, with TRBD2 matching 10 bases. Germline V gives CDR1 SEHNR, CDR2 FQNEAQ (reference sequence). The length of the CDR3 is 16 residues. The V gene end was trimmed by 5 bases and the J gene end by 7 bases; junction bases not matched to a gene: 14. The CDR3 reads CASSPRSSGSHDEQYF. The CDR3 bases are TGTGCCAGCAGCCCAAGGTCTAGCGGGAGTCACGATGAGCAGTACTTC.

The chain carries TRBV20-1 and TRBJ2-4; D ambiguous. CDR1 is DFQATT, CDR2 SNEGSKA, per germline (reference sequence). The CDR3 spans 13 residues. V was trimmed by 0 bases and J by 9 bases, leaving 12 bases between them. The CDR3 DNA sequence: TGCAGTGCTAGAGACAGAATGCAGGCCATTCAGTACTTC. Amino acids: CSARDRMQAIQYF.

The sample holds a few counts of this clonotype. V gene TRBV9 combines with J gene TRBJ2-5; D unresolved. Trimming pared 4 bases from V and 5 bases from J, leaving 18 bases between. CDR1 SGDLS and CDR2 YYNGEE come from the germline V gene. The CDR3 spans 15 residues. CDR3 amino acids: CASSPLSRVRETQYF. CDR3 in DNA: TGTGCCAGCAGCCCGCTCAGCCGGGTTCGCGAGACCCAGTACTTC.

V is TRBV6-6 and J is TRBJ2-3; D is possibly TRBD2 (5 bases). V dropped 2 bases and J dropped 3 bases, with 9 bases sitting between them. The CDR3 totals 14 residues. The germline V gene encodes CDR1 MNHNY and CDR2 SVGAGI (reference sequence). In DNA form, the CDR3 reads TGTGCCAGCAGTTACCGTCCGGGAACAGATACGCAGTATTTT. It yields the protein CASSYRPGTDTQYF.

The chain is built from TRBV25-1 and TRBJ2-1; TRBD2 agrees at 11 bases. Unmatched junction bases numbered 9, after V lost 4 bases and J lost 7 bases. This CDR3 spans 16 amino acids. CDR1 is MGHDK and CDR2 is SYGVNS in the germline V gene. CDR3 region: CASSGSLAGGMNEQFF. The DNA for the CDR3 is TGTGCCAGCAGTGGGTCCCTAGCGGGAGGTATGAATGAGCAGTTCTTC.

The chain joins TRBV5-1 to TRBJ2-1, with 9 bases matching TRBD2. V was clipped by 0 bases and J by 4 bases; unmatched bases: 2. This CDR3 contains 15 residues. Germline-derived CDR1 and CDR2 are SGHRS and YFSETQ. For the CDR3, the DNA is TGCGCCAGCAGCTTGGAACTAGCGGGTTACAATGAGCAGTTCTTC. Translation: CASSLELAGYNEQFF.

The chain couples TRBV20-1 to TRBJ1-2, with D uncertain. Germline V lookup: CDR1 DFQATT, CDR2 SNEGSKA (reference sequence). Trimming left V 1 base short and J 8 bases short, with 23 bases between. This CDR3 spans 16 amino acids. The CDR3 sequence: CSARAPIALTMEGYTF. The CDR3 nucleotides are TGCAGTGCTAGAGCCCCGATAGCTTTAACTATGGAGGGCTACACCTTC.